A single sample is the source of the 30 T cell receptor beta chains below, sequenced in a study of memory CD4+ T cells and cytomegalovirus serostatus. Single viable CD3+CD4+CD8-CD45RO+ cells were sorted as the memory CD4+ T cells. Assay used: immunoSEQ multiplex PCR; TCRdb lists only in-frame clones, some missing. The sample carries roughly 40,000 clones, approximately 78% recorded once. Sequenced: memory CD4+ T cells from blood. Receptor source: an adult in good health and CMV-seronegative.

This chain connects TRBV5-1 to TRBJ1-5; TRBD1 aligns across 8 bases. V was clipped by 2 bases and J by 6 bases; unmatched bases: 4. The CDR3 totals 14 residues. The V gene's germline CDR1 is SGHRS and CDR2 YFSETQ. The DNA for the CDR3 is TGCGCCAGCAGCTTCGAACAGGGGGGTCAGCCCCAGCATTTT. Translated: CASSFEQGGQPQHF.

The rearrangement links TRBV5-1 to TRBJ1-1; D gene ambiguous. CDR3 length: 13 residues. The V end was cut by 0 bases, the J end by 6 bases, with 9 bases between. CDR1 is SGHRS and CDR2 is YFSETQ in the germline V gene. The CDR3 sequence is CASSLGVPAEAFF. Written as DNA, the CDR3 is TGCGCCAGCAGCTTGGGGGTGCCCGCTGAAGCTTTCTTT. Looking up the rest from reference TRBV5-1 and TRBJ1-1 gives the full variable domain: KAGVTQTPRYLIKTRGQQVTLSCSPISGHRSVSWYQQTPGQGLQFLFEYFSETQRNKGNFPGRFSGRQFSNSRSEMNVSTLELGDSALYLCASSLGVPAEAFFGQGTRLTVV.

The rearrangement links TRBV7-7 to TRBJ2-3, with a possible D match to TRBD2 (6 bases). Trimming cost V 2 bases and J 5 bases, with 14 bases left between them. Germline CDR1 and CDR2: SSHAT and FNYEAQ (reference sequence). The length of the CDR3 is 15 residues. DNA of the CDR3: TGTGCCAGCAGCTTAAATTTTGGGGAGGTAGATACGCAGTATTTT. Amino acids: CASSLNFGEVDTQYF.

The CDR3 reads CASSEAPGGTEAFF. CDR3 nucleotide sequence: TGTGCCAGCAGTGAAGCGCCAGGGGGCACTGAAGCTTTCTTT. This chain uses TRBV6-1 with TRBJ1-1, with 7 bases fitting TRBD1. Trimming cost V 0 bases and J 4 bases; bases outside gene matches: 2. The germline V gene has CDR1 MNHNS and CDR2 SASEGT. This CDR3 is built from 14 residues.

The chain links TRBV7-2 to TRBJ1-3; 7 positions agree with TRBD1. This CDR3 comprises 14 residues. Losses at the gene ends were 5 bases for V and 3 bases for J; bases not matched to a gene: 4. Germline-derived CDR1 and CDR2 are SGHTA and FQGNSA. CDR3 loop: CASSPGGNGNTIYF. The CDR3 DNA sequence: TGTGCCAGCAGCCCAGGGGGAAATGGAAACACCATATATTTT.

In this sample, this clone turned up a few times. The CDR3 region is CASSLVGRRGSGTEAFF. CDR3 nucleotides: TGTGCCAGCAGCTTAGTCGGGCGAAGGGGGAGCGGCACTGAAGCTTTCTTT. The rearrangement links TRBV7-9 to TRBJ1-1; D possibly corresponds to TRBD1 (6 bases). The CDR3 extends over 17 amino acids. Germline CDR1 is SEHNR and CDR2 is FQNEAQ (reference sequence). V was trimmed by 1 base and J by 4 bases, leaving 19 bases between them.

CDR3 coding DNA: TGTGCCAGCAGTTACTCCGGACAGAGCAACTATGGCTACACCTTC. Its protein is CASSYSGQSNYGYTF. This chain joins TRBV6-5 and TRBJ1-2, with D possibly TRBD1 on 6 matching bases. The V gene lost 0 bases and the J gene lost 2 bases, with 10 bases spanning the gap. The V gene's germline CDR1 is MNHEY and CDR2 SVGAGI. The CDR3 totals 15 residues.

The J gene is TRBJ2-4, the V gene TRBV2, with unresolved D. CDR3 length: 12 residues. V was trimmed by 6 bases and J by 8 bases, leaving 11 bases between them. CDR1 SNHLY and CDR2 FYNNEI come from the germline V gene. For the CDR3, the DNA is TGTGCCAGCAGGACAATTTCAGACATTCAGTACTTC. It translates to CASRTISDIQYF.

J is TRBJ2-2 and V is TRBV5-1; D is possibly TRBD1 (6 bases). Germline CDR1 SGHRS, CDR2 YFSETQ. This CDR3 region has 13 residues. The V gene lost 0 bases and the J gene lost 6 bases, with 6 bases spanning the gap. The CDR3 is CASSLGQAGELFF. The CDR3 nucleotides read TGCGCCAGCAGCTTGGGACAGGCCGGGGAGCTGTTTTTT.

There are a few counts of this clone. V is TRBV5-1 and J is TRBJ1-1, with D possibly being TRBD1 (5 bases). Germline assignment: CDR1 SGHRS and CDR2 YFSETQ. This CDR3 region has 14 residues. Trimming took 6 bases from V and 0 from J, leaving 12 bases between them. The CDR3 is CASNEGYMNTEAFF. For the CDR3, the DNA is TGCGCCAGCAACGAGGGGTACATGAACACTGAAGCTTTCTTT. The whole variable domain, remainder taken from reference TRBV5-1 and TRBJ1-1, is KAGVTQTPRYLIKTRGQQVTLSCSPISGHRSVSWYQQTPGQGLQFLFEYFSETQRNKGNFPGRFSGRQFSNSRSEMNVSTLELGDSALYLCASNEGYMNTEAFFGQGTRLTVV.

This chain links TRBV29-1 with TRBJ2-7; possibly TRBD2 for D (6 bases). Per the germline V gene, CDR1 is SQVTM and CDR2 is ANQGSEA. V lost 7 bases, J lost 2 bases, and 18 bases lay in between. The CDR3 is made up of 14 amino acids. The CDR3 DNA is TGCAGCGCCCAGGCCGGGACTCGGACCTACGAGCAGTACTTC. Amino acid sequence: CSAQAGTRTYEQYF.

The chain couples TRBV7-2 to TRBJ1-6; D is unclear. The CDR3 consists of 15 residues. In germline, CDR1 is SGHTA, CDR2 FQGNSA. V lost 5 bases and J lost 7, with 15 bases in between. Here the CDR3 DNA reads TGTGCCAGCAGCCGAACCCCCCCCGGGAATTCACCCCTCCACTTT. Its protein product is CASSRTPPGNSPLHF.

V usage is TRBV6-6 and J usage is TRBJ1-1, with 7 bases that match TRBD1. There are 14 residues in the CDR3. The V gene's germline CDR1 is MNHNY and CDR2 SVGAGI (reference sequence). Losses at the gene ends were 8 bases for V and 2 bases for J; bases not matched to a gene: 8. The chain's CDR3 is CASGGGTANTEAFF. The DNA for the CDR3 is TGTGCCAGCGGGGGGGGGACAGCTAACACTGAAGCTTTCTTT.

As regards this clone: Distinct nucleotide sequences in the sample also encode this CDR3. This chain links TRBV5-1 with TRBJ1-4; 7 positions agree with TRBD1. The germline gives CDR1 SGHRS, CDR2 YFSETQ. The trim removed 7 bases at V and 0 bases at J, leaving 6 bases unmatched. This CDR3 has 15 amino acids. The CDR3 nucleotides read TGCGCCAGCTCTCTTGGACAGGCAACTAATGAAAAACTGTTTTTT. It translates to CASSLGQATNEKLFF.

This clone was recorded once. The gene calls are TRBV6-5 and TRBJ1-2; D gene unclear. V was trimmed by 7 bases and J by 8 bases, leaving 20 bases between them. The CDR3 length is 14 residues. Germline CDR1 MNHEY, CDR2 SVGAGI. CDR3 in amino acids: CASTHSGGTMGYTF. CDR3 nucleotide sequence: TGTGCCAGCACCCACAGCGGAGGAACTATGGGCTACACCTTC.

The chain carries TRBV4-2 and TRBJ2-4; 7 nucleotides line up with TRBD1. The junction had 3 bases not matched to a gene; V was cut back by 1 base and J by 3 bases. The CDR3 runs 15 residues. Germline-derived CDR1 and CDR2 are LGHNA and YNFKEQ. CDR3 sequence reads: CASSQGRQGKNIQYF. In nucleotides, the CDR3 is TGTGCCAGCAGCCAAGGGAGACAGGGCAAAAACATTCAGTACTTC.

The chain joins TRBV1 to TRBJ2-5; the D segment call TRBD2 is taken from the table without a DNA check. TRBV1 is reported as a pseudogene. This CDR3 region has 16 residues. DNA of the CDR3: TGCACCAGCAGCCAAATCCACGGGGGGGGCGGAGAGACCCAGTACTTC. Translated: CTSSQIHGGGGETQYF.

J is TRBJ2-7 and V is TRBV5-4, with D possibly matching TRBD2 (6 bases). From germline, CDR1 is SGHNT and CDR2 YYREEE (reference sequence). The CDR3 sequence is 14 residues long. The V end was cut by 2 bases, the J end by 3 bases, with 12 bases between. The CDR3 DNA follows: TGTGCCAGCAGCTTAGGCGGGGCTCTCTACGAGCAGTACTTC. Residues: CASSLGGALYEQYF.

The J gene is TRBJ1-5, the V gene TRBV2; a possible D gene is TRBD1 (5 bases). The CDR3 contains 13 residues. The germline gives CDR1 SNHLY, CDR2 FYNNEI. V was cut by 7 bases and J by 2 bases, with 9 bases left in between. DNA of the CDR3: TGTGCCAGCACGGGCAGGGGCAATCAGCCCCAGCATTTT. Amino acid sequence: CASTGRGNQPQHF. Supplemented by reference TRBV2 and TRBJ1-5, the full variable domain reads EPEVTQTPSHQVTQMGQEVILRCVPISNHLYFYWYRQILGQKVEFLVSFYNNEISEKSEIFDDQFSVERPDGSNFTLKIRSTKLEDSAMYFCASTGRGNQPQHFGDGTRLSIL.

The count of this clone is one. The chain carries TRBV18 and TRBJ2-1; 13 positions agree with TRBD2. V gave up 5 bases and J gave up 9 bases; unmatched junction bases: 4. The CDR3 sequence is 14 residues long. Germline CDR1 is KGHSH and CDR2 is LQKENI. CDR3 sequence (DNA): TGTGCCAGCTCAGCGGGACTAGCGGGGTTTGAGCAGTTCTTC. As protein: CASSAGLAGFEQFF.

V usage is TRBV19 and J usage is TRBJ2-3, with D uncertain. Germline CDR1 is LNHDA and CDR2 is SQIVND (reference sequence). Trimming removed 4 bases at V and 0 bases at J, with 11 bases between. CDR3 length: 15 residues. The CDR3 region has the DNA TGTGCCAGTAGTACTGTTACAACTAGCACAGATACGCAGTATTTT. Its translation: CASSTVTTSTDTQYF.

The CDR3 sequence is CASSLEGDTQYF. CDR3 sequence (DNA): TGTGCCAGCAGCTTAGAAGGGGATACGCAGTATTTT. The chain carries TRBV7-9 and TRBJ2-3; D unclear. CDR1 SEHNR and CDR2 FQNEAQ come from the germline V gene (reference sequence). The CDR3 spans 12 residues. V lost 1 base and J lost 6, with 5 bases in between.

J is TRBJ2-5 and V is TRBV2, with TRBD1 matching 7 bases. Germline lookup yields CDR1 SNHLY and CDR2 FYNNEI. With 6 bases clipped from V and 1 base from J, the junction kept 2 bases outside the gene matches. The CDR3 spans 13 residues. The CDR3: CASRWTGQETQYF. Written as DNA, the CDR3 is TGTGCCAGCAGATGGACAGGCCAAGAGACCCAGTACTTC. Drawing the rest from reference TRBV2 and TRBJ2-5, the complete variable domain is EPEVTQTPSHQVTQMGQEVILRCVPISNHLYFYWYRQILGQKVEFLVSFYNNEISEKSEIFDDQFSVERPDGSNFTLKIRSTKLEDSAMYFCASRWTGQETQYFGPGTRLLVL.

In nucleotides, the CDR3 is TGTGCCAGCAGTTACTCGGGGAATCAGAACACTGAAGCTTTCTTT. Translated, it gives CASSYSGNQNTEAFF. The V gene is TRBV6-5, the J gene TRBJ1-1; D is uncertain. V was trimmed by 0 bases and J by 1 base, leaving 9 bases between them. The CDR3 spans 15 residues. Per germline, CDR1 MNHEY and CDR2 SVGAGI.

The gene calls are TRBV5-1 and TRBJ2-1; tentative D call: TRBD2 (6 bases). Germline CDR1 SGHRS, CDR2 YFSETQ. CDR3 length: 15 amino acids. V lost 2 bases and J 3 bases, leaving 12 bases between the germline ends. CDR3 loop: CASSFIGDFYNEQFF. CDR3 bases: TGCGCCAGCAGCTTTATAGGGGACTTCTACAATGAGCAGTTCTTC.

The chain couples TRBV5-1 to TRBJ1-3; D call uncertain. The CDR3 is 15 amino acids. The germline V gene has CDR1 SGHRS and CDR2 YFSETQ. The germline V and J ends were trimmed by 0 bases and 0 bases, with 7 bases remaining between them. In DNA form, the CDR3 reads TGCGCCAGCAGCTTGGCCTCAAGCTCTGGAAACACCATATATTTT. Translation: CASSLASSSGNTIYF.

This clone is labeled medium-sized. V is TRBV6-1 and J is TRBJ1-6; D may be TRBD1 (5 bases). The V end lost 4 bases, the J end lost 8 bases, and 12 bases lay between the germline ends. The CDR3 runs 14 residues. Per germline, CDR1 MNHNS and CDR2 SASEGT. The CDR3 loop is CASSVQGGDSPLHF. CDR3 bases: TGTGCCAGCAGTGTTCAGGGAGGGGATTCACCCCTCCACTTT.

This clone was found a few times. The CDR3 nucleotides are TGTGCCAGCAGCAAAGTACCGGACAGGGAAGTTCAGCCCCAGCATTTT. Translation gives CASSKVPDREVQPQHF. The V and J genes are TRBV21-1 and TRBJ1-5; TRBD1, the table's D call, was not compared with the DNA. TRBV21-1 is recorded as a pseudogene. The CDR3 has 16 amino acids.

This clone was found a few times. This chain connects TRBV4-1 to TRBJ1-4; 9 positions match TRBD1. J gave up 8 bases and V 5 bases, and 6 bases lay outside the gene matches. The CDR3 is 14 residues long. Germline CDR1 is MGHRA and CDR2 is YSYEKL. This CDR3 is CASSSRDREEKLFF. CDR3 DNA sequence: TGCGCCAGCAGCTCCCGGGACAGGGAAGAAAAACTGTTTTTT.

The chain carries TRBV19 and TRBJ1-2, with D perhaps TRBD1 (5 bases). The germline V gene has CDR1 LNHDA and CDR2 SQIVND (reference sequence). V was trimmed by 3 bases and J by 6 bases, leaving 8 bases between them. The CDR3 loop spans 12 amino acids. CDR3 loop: CASSITRDGYTF. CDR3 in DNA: TGTGCCAGTAGTATTACCAGGGATGGCTACACCTTC. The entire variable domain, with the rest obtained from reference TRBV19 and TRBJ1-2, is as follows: DGGITQSPKYLFRKEGQNVTLSCEQNLNHDAMYWYRQDPGQGLRLIYYSQIVNDFQKGDIAEGYSVSREKKESFPLTVTSAQKNPTAFYLCASSITRDGYTFGSGTRLTVV.